A single sample gave rise to the 7 T cell receptor beta chains below, sequenced in a study of blood T cell repertoires in COVID-19. The method was immunoSEQ multiplex PCR; TCRdb's version includes in-frame clones alone and lacks a portion of them. Among some 320,000 clones listed, about 90% were seen once. Sample: PBMCs or T cells enriched from blood (not recorded which). These receptors all stem from a woman between 25 and 40 years old who had recovered from COVID-19.

This chain links TRBV3-1 (or the pseudogene TRBV3-2) with TRBJ2-7; TRBD2 agrees at 8 bases. There are 18 residues in the CDR3. Germline loops: CDR1 LGHDT, CDR2 YNNKEL (reference sequence). J was trimmed by 2 bases and V by 0 bases; bases with no gene match: 12. The CDR3 DNA is TGTGCCAGCAGCCAAGACTCTGCGCGGGGGGCCCGCCCCTACGAGCAGTACTTC. The encoded protein is CASSQDSARGARPYEQYF.

The chain links TRBV30 to TRBJ1-6, with TRBD1 matching over 8 bases. The junction had 7 bases not matched to a gene; V was cut back by 7 bases and J by 8 bases. The germline V gene has CDR1 GTSNPN and CDR2 SVGIG (reference sequence). The CDR3 has 13 amino acids. CDR3 region: CASNTGGDSPLHF. In nucleotides, the CDR3 is TGTGCCTCCAACACAGGGGGAGATTCACCCCTCCACTTT.

V gene TRBV7-9 combines with J gene TRBJ2-1, with 10 bases identical to TRBD2. CDR1 is SEHNR, CDR2 FQNEAQ, per germline (reference sequence). J gave up 8 bases and V 5 bases, and 12 bases lay outside the gene matches. This CDR3 is built from 16 residues. The CDR3 nucleotides are TGTGCCAGCAGCCCCCCCGCAGCGGGGGGGCATTATGAGCAGTTCTTC. It is translated as CASSPPAAGGHYEQFF.

V is TRBV5-4 and J is TRBJ1-6; no reliable D call. Trimming removed 0 bases from V and 0 bases from J, with 10 bases in between. The CDR3 is made up of 17 amino acids. The germline gives CDR1 SGHNT, CDR2 YYREEE (reference sequence). Written as DNA, the CDR3 is TGTGCCAGCAGCTTGGGGGGAGCGAGCTCCTATAATTCACCCCTCCACTTT. Translation: CASSLGGASSYNSPLHF.

The J gene is TRBJ1-6, the V gene TRBV2; D uncertain. V was shortened by 4 bases and J by 3 bases, with 10 bases between the two germline ends. The germline V gene encodes CDR1 SNHLY and CDR2 FYNNEI. The CDR3 has 15 residues. The CDR3 DNA reads TGTGCCAGCAGTGGGACGGGGATCTATAATTCACCCCTCCACTTT. It translates to CASSGTGIYNSPLHF. The variable domain in full, with the rest retrieved from reference TRBV2 and TRBJ1-6, is EPEVTQTPSHQVTQMGQEVILRCVPISNHLYFYWYRQILGQKVEFLVSFYNNEISEKSEIFDDQFSVERPDGSNFTLKIRSTKLEDSAMYFCASSGTGIYNSPLHFGNGTRLTVT.

The J gene is TRBJ1-4, the V gene TRBV2; TRBD1 is a possible D gene (5 bases). There are 15 residues in the CDR3. In germline, CDR1 is SNHLY, CDR2 FYNNEI. V was pared by 8 bases and J by 4 bases, with 17 bases between. The DNA of the CDR3 is TGTGCCAGCCGTGTCCCAGGGCGCAATAATGAAAAACTGTTTTTT. This encodes CASRVPGRNNEKLFF.

The V gene is TRBV7-9, the J gene TRBJ1-6; 11 positions agree with TRBD1. Germline CDR1 reads SEHNR; CDR2 reads FQNEAQ (reference sequence). V trimming: 5 bases; J trimming: 7 bases; junction bases outside the gene matches: 10. There are 17 residues in the CDR3. The CDR3 DNA follows: TGTGCCAGCAGCGGAGGGACAGGGGGTCTTTGGAATTCACCCCTCCACTTT. This gives the protein CASSGGTGGLWNSPLHF.